This TCR beta chain came from a study of cytomegalovirus exposure and HLA in healthy donors. Study at large: Drawn from HLA-typed donors, 80 million to 100 million unique TCRs were held in an early data release.

In germline, CDR1 is SGHAT, CDR2 FQDESV (reference sequence). Trimming took 2 bases from V and 2 from J, leaving 9 bases between them. This CDR3 has 15 residues. In the case of this clone: What it recognizes is unknown.

Study-level results: Sequences of the TCR beta chain were said to predict the HLA-A and HLA-B alleles of most subjects accurately. Later genetic work tied a missense DCLRE1C variant to beta-chain V and J trimming.

The PCR had 60 Vbeta and 13 Jbeta primers. In the source study's methods: Counted up in a later analysis, unique TCR beta chains came to approximately 83 million, with around 12 million shared. Profiling relied on immunoSEQ multiplex PCR, and the TCRdb table lists in-frame clones only, not all of them. The V and J calls and clone size were taken over from that table, and D and trimming were inferred from the DNA. This table has about 190,000 clones, 75% to 90% appearing once. Sequenced sample: PBMCs. The origin of this receptor is a woman aged 18-29 years in good health and CMV-seronegative. The V call is TRBV11-1, the J call TRBJ2-2; D gene unclear. The CDR3 loop is CASSLSRSNTGELFF. The CDR3, as DNA: TGTGCCAGCAGCTTATCGCGATCAAACACCGGGGAGCTGTTTTTT.